The 32 T cell receptor beta chains given below trace back to one sample, sequenced in a study of T cell responses to AZD1222 COVID-19 vaccine. Method: immunoSEQ multiplex PCR; TCRdb's copy keeps in-frame clones and lacks some. This sample carries 100,000 to 150,000 clones, around 90% of them seen once, and the ten largest clones take roughly 4.5%. This specimen consisted of peripheral blood, obtained on day 0 of AZD1222 vaccination. These receptors were collected from an adult in good health.

This clone showed up just once. The CDR3 sequence: CASTSTDTQYF. The CDR3 DNA follows: TGCGCCAGCACCAGCACAGATACGCAGTATTTT. The chain joins TRBV5-1 to TRBJ2-3; the D is unclear. V lost 6 bases, J lost 0 bases, and 2 bases lay in between. The CDR3 contains 11 residues. CDR1 and CDR2 (germline): SGHRS, YFSETQ.

V gene TRBV5-4 combines with J gene TRBJ1-5, with D tentatively TRBD1 (6 bases). The V end was cut by 4 bases, the J end by 0 bases, with 11 bases between. Germline V CDR1 and CDR2: SGHNT, YYREEE (reference sequence). The CDR3 sequence is 15 residues long. The CDR3 region has the DNA TGTGCCAGCAGCCCGGGGGCGGATAGCAATCAGCCCCAGCATTTT. Amino acid sequence: CASSPGADSNQPQHF.

This rearrangement joins TRBV3-1 (or the pseudogene TRBV3-2) to TRBJ2-5; 11 bases map to TRBD2. The V segment lost 5 bases and the J segment 4 bases; nucleotides outside the gene matches: 9. The germline CDR1 and CDR2 sequences are LGHDT and YNNKEL (reference sequence). This CDR3 spans 16 amino acids. The CDR3 coding sequence is TGTGCCAGCAGCTCCGGGACTAGCGGAATGGGAGAGACCCAGTACTTC. Its translation: CASSSGTSGMGETQYF.

This clone was seen ten or more times. The V and J genes are TRBV19 and TRBJ1-5; the match to TRBD1 covers 7 bases. The CDR3 covers 15 residues. Trimming took 4 bases from V and 5 from J; bases not matched to a gene: 8. Germline V gene lookup returns CDR1 LNHDA and CDR2 SQIVND (reference sequence). The CDR3 spells CASSTVTGIYQPQHF. The CDR3 coding sequence is TGTGCCAGTAGTACCGTGACAGGGATCTATCAGCCCCAGCATTTT.

The CDR3 protein is CASSLIVGDAEAFF. DNA for the CDR3: TGCGCCAGCAGCTTGATAGTAGGGGACGCTGAAGCTTTCTTT. The chain has TRBV5-1 and TRBJ1-1, with a tentative D call TRBD1 (5 bases). Germline-derived CDR1 and CDR2 are SGHRS and YFSETQ. CDR3 size: 14 residues. V lost 1 base, J lost 6 bases, and 13 bases lay in between.

In this sample, this clone turned up a few times. The chain employs TRBV30 and TRBJ2-4; D gene uncertain. Trimming left V 0 bases short and J 11 bases short, with 11 bases between. The CDR3 runs to 12 residues. Germline CDR1 is GTSNPN and CDR2 is SVGIG (reference sequence). CDR3 sequence: CAWSVESPLQYF. The CDR3 DNA follows: TGTGCCTGGAGTGTAGAGAGCCCCCTTCAGTACTTC.

J is TRBJ2-7 and V is TRBV2; 7 positions agree with TRBD2. Germline trimming cut 4 bases from V and 3 bases from J; bases unmatched to any gene: 12. The CDR3 is made up of 16 amino acids. Per germline, CDR1 SNHLY and CDR2 FYNNEI. CDR3 sequence: CASSAPLRTSGYEQYF. DNA of the CDR3: TGTGCCAGCAGTGCCCCTTTACGGACTAGTGGCTACGAGCAGTACTTC.

The rearrangement uses TRBV6-6 and TRBJ1-1, with 8 bases that match TRBD1. Trimming cost V 0 bases and J 6 bases; bases outside gene matches: 3. Per germline, CDR1 MNHNY and CDR2 SVGAGI (reference sequence). The CDR3 runs to 14 residues. The CDR3 DNA sequence: TGTGCCAGCAGTTACTCGACAGGGGTTCCTGAAGCTTTCTTT. Its translation is CASSYSTGVPEAFF.

The V and J genes are TRBV5-1 and TRBJ1-3, with TRBD1 matching 9 bases. J lost 4 bases, V lost 3 bases, and 5 bases had no gene match. There are 15 residues in the CDR3. Germline values: CDR1 SGHRS, CDR2 YFSETQ. Here the CDR3 DNA reads TGCGCCAGCAGCTCACAGGGGGCTACGGGAAACACCATATATTTT. It is translated as CASSSQGATGNTIYF.

The chain combines TRBV7-9 with TRBJ2-1; D is undetermined. V was clipped by 3 bases and J by 9 bases, with 12 bases between them. Germline CDR1 SEHNR, CDR2 FQNEAQ (reference sequence). The CDR3 loop spans 13 amino acids. CDR3: CASSFPSLVEQFF. The DNA of the CDR3 is TGTGCCAGCAGCTTCCCTTCTCTGGTTGAGCAGTTCTTC.

The sample holds one count of this clone. The rearrangement links TRBV9 to TRBJ1-2; no definite D call. This CDR3 is 15 amino acids long. V was shortened by 4 bases and J by 1 base, with 14 bases between the two germline ends. Germline lookup yields CDR1 SGDLS and CDR2 YYNGEE. CDR3 amino acids: CASSSSDGLNYGYTF. The DNA for the CDR3 is TGTGCCAGCAGCTCCTCGGACGGACTTAACTATGGCTACACCTTC.

This sequence joins TRBV5-1 and TRBJ2-1, with 8 bases lining up with TRBD1. There are 18 residues in the CDR3. The J segment lost 1 base and the V segment lost 4 bases, leaving 13 bases of the junction unmatched. CDR1 and CDR2 (germline): SGHRS, YFSETQ. The CDR3 loop reads CASSQGTGLVMSYNEQFF. The CDR3 DNA reads TGCGCCAGCAGCCAGGGGACAGGACTGGTTATGTCCTACAATGAGCAGTTCTTC.

CDR3 loop: CASSPRLGLSYNEQFF. The CDR3 DNA sequence: TGTGCCAGCAGTCCCAGACTAGGATTATCCTACAATGAGCAGTTCTTC. The chain is built from TRBV28 and TRBJ2-1, with a weak D call TRBD2 (6 bases). Germline CDR1 reads MDHEN; CDR2 reads SYDVKM. Trimming left V 5 bases short and J 1 base short, with 15 bases between. The CDR3 totals 16 residues.

The V gene is TRBV7-9, the J gene TRBJ1-2; no clear D. This CDR3 has 15 amino acids. Germline CDR1 reads SEHNR; CDR2 reads FQNEAQ (reference sequence). Trimming removed 7 bases from V and 1 base from J, with 16 bases in between. CDR3 sequence (DNA): TGTGCCAGCATTCGGGCAGGTGATATTAACTATGGCTACACCTTC. It codes for CASIRAGDINYGYTF.

This chain uses TRBV6-1 with TRBJ2-1; 9 bases match TRBD2. CDR1 and CDR2 from the germline V gene are MNHNS and SASEGT. The CDR3 sequence is 14 residues long. The ends lost 3 bases at V and 11 bases at J; junction bases unmatched: 8. The CDR3 nucleotides are TGTGCCAGCAGTGAGATGATAGCGGGGGCACAGCAGTTCTTC. This sequence encodes CASSEMIAGAQQFF.

The V and J genes are TRBV28 and TRBJ2-3, with TRBD2 matching over 10 bases. Unmatched junction bases numbered 7, after V lost 5 bases and J lost 2 bases. Germline loops: CDR1 MDHEN, CDR2 SYDVKM. The CDR3 has 16 amino acids. The CDR3 coding sequence is TGTGCCAGCAGTCTAATAGCGGGAGGCGTCACAGATACGCAGTATTTT. This codes for CASSLIAGGVTDTQYF.

V and J are TRBV5-1 and TRBJ1-1, with D possibly being TRBD1 (6 bases). Trimming stripped 9 bases from V and 6 bases from J, with 18 bases between. In germline, CDR1 is SGHRS, CDR2 YFSETQ. The CDR3 is 13 residues long. CDR3 bases: TGCGCCACCAGTATACAGGGAGGTGCTGAAGCTTTCTTT. It codes for CATSIQGGAEAFF.

The gene calls are TRBV27 and TRBJ1-1; D gene uncertain. V lost 2 bases and J 5 bases, leaving 6 bases between the germline ends. The CDR3 is made up of 12 amino acids. Germline V gene sequence: CDR1 MNHEY, CDR2 SMNVEV (reference sequence). The CDR3 loop reads CASSLMGTEAFF. The CDR3 DNA follows: TGTGCCAGCAGTTTAATGGGGACTGAAGCTTTCTTT.

This clone was detected a few times. The V gene is TRBV21-1, the J gene TRBJ1-1. TRBV21-1 is given as a pseudogene. CDR3 length: 14 residues. The CDR3 sequence is CASSKYGRNTEAFF. The CDR3 nucleotides are TGTGCCAGCAGCAAATACGGGAGAAACACTGAAGCTTTCTTT.

V usage is TRBV19 and J usage is TRBJ1-1, with D possibly being TRBD1 (6 bases). The germline V gene has CDR1 LNHDA and CDR2 SQIVND (reference sequence). The CDR3 sequence is 14 residues long. V was pared by 5 bases and J by 4 bases, with 14 bases between. The CDR3 DNA follows: TGTGCCAGTAGTCTACAGGGAGGGAGCACTGAAGCTTTCTTT. It yields the protein CASSLQGGSTEAFF.

This chain links TRBV15 with TRBJ1-5; 7 bases are a match to TRBD1. Trimming took 1 base from V and 4 from J; bases not matched to a gene: 4. Germline V gives CDR1 LNHNV, CDR2 YYDKDF (reference sequence). There are 15 residues in the CDR3. This CDR3 is CATSRGSGGNQPQHF. CDR3 nucleotides: TGTGCCACCAGCAGAGGCTCAGGGGGAAATCAGCCCCAGCATTTT.

The V gene is TRBV28, the J gene TRBJ1-3; D perhaps matches TRBD1 (5 bases). This CDR3 spans 14 amino acids. The germline V and J ends were trimmed by 6 bases and 0 bases, with 9 bases remaining between them. Germline assignment: CDR1 MDHEN and CDR2 SYDVKM. The CDR3 DNA follows: TGTGCCAGCAGGGGGCAGCACTCTGGAAACACCATATATTTT. Amino acid sequence: CASRGQHSGNTIYF.

The rearrangement joins TRBV18 to TRBJ1-1; maybe TRBD1 (5 bases). The CDR3 is made up of 16 amino acids. V was pared by 4 bases and J by 1 base, with 16 bases between. Germline CDR1 and CDR2: KGHSH and LQKENI. The CDR3 DNA reads TGTGCCAGCTCACGGGTATATTCTCAGGGGAACACTGAAGCTTTCTTT. Amino acids: CASSRVYSQGNTEAFF.

The rearrangement joins TRBV5-4 to TRBJ2-5; a weak D match, TRBD2 (5 bases). The CDR3 is 14 residues long. Per germline, CDR1 SGHNT and CDR2 YYREEE (reference sequence). V dropped 4 bases and J dropped 5 bases, with 15 bases sitting between them. The CDR3 here is CASSPGLQGETQYF. The CDR3 DNA is TGTGCCAGCAGCCCTGGACTGCAAGGTGAGACCCAGTACTTC.

This chain connects TRBV27 to TRBJ1-5; perhaps TRBD1 as D (5 bases). The CDR3 runs to 16 residues. Germline V lookup: CDR1 MNHEY, CDR2 SMNVEV (reference sequence). Trimming removed 6 bases from V and 0 bases from J, with 15 bases in between. The CDR3 sequence: CASRPGTGNSNQPQHF. CDR3 nucleotides: TGTGCCAGCAGGCCCGGAACAGGCAATAGCAATCAGCCCCAGCATTTT.

This chain links TRBV2 with TRBJ1-2; no clear D. With 9 bases removed from V and 7 bases from J, the gap between germline ends came to 6 bases. CDR1 and CDR2 from the germline V gene are SNHLY and FYNNEI. The CDR3 loop spans 9 amino acids. CDR3 in DNA: TGTGCCAGGAAGGGTGGCTACACCTTC. As protein: CARKGGYTF.

This chain connects TRBV28 to TRBJ1-2; 8 bases are a match to TRBD1. The CDR3 has 15 amino acids. Losses at the gene ends were 8 bases for V and 3 bases for J; bases not matched to a gene: 11. Germline V lookup: CDR1 MDHEN, CDR2 SYDVKM. CDR3 sequence (DNA): TGTGCCAGCCATCGCCCGGGACAGGAGCACTATGGCTACACCTTC. It yields the protein CASHRPGQEHYGYTF.

This chain connects TRBV11-2 to TRBJ1-1; D gene uncertain. Germline CDR1 SGHAT, CDR2 FQNNGV. The CDR3 is 12 amino acids. V shed 7 bases and J shed 4 bases, with 10 bases lying between them. The CDR3 reads CASIAPGTEAFF. As DNA, the CDR3 is TGTGCCAGCATAGCCCCGGGCACTGAAGCTTTCTTT.

The chain employs TRBV18 and TRBJ2-7, with D unresolved. Trimming removed 3 bases from V and 2 bases from J, with 11 bases in between. Germline loops: CDR1 KGHSH, CDR2 LQKENI. The CDR3 covers 14 residues. CDR3 DNA sequence: TGTGCCAGCTCACCTCCCGCCGTCCCCTACGAGCAGTACTTC. It translates to CASSPPAVPYEQYF.

The chain carries TRBV3-1 (or the pseudogene TRBV3-2) and TRBJ1-1; D call uncertain. The CDR3 has 14 amino acids. V was shortened by 4 bases and J by 0 bases, with 9 bases between the two germline ends. Germline CDR1 reads LGHDT; CDR2 reads YNNKEL (reference sequence). CDR3 sequence: CASSPLPMNTEAFF. The CDR3 nucleotides read TGTGCCAGCAGCCCCTTACCAATGAACACTGAAGCTTTCTTT.

V usage is TRBV6-4 and J usage is TRBJ2-7; 8 bases are shared with TRBD1. The V gene's germline CDR1 is MRHNA and CDR2 SNTAGT. The CDR3 is 13 residues long. The V segment lost 10 bases and the J segment 7 bases; nucleotides outside the gene matches: 12. The CDR3 sequence: CANPTGANREQYF. The CDR3 DNA is TGTGCCAACCCGACAGGGGCCAACCGTGAGCAGTACTTC.

The chain uses TRBV28 and TRBJ2-3; no definite D call. Germline lookup yields CDR1 MDHEN and CDR2 SYDVKM. Trimming took off 8 bases at V and 3 bases at J, with 12 bases between the two ends. There are 13 residues in the CDR3. CDR3 in DNA: TGTGCCAGCGGTTCCCCTTCTACAGATACGCAGTATTTT. Translated, it gives CASGSPSTDTQYF.